This section outlines one T cell receptor (beta chain) sequence together with its context. What it binds is not known. This PCR relied on a set of 60 Vbeta primers and 13 Jbeta primers. Here immunoSEQ multiplex PCR was the method, and the copy in TCRdb shows in-frame clones only, minus some. The sample records over 85,000 clones, around 77% being singletons. The sample originates from a study of cytomegalovirus exposure and HLA in healthy donors. Germline-derived CDR1 and CDR2 are SGHDN and FVKESK. V gave up 2 bases and J gave up 4 bases; unmatched junction bases: 5. The CDR3 loop spans 16 amino acids. Study-wide results and caveats: An analysis that was carried out later associated 16,951 TCR beta sequences with HLA alleles at 0.05 false discovery rate. For most TCR beta V segments, an earlier analysis put the productive rate at about 90% or about 30% of the time. Among TCR sequences, most were rare, though some public TCRs appeared in many donors.

The J gene is TRBJ1-2, the V gene TRBV14; 12 nucleotides agree with TRBD1. Sequenced: PBMCs. The sequence was collected from a female donor in good health and CMV-seronegative. CDR3 region: CASSQPGQGAFYGYTF. The CDR3 DNA is TGTGCCAGCAGCCAACCGGGACAGGGGGCCTTCTATGGCTACACCTTC.